These 24 T cell receptor beta chains were all obtained from the same sample, sequenced in a study of T cells after yellow fever vaccination (dated by TCRdb to about 2019). The treatment or condition label for this specimen denotes: live attenuated yellow fever vaccine strain. The method behind the library was 5' RACE. These reads were obtained on an Illumina HiSeq 2500. The public reads were run again by TCRdb, first through fastp at Q25 and then through MiXCR, and only productive beta chains were kept. When rows share a CDR3 protein, they turn into one entry using the most common DNA and genes. This sample comprises 78,000 or so distinct CDR3 sequences, around 7% of them detected only once. The top ten clonotypes cover around 30% of the sample. Sequenced here: CD8+ T cells sorted from PBMCs, sampled approximately 11 days after the first yellow fever vaccination. These receptors all stem from a man between 18 and 35 years old who received the YFV17D yellow fever vaccine.

This CDR3 is CASSFAGDNQPQHF. CDR3 sequence (DNA): TGTGCCAGCAGCTTTGCGGGGGACAATCAGCCCCAGCATTTT. This chain links TRBV27 with TRBJ1-5; possible D gene TRBD1, 5 bases. Germline-derived CDR1 and CDR2 are MNHEY and SMNVEV (reference sequence). V dropped 6 bases and J dropped 3 bases, with 12 bases sitting between them. This CDR3 region has 14 residues.

Details on this clonotype: A much bigger clone sits one base away, suggesting this may be a read error. The chain couples TRBV7-9 to TRBJ1-1; D gene unclear. Per germline, CDR1 SEHNR and CDR2 FQNEAQ (reference sequence). The V and J ends lost 5 bases and 5 bases respectively, with 12 bases between them. This CDR3 is 13 amino acids long. The CDR3, as DNA: TGTGCCAGCAGCCCCCAGGACGAGACTGAAGCTTTCTTT. This translates into CASSPQDETEAFF.

Concerning this clonotype itself: The junction differs from germline at one of its ends, possibly a read error. The V gene is TRBV7-7, the J gene TRBJ2-1; 7 nucleotides match TRBD1. Germline values: CDR1 SSHAT, CDR2 FNYEAQ (reference sequence). The CDR3 runs 17 residues. The chain's CDR3 is CASSLYGDRVPYNEQFF. The DNA for the CDR3 is TGTGCTAGCAGCTTATATGGTGACAGGGTCCCCTACAATGAGCAGTTCTTC.

This clonotype was observed many times. This rearrangement joins TRBV7-8 to TRBJ1-2; a possible D gene is TRBD1 (5 bases). Trimming pared 1 base from V and 6 bases from J, leaving 12 bases between. The length of the CDR3 is 14 residues. Germline V gene lookup returns CDR1 SGHVS and CDR2 FQNEAQ. In DNA, the CDR3 is TGTGCCAGCAGCTTAGAGACAGCGGTCCATGGCTACACCTTC. The encoded protein is CASSLETAVHGYTF. Full variable domain (missing parts from reference TRBV7-8 and TRBJ1-2): GAGVSQSPRYKVAKRGQDVALRCDPISGHVSLFWYQQALGQGPEFLTYFQNEAQLDKSGLPSDRFFAERPEGSVSTLKIQRTQQEDSAVYLCASSLETAVHGYTFGSGTRLTVV.

The rearrangement uses TRBV10-3 and TRBJ1-1; TRBD1 matches 8 bases. CDR1 ENHRY and CDR2 SYGVKD come from the germline V gene. J gave up 4 bases and V 8 bases, and 0 bases lay outside the gene matches. The CDR3 runs to 11 residues. In DNA, the CDR3 is TGTGCCATCCAGGGGGCCACTGAAGCTTTCTTT. Amino acid sequence: CAIQGATEAFF.

The chain links TRBV6-2 or TRBV6-3 to TRBJ1-1; D perhaps matches TRBD1 (5 bases). Trimming shortened V by 0 bases and J by 5 bases, and 13 bases separated the two germline ends. The germline V gene has CDR1 MNHEY and CDR2 SVGEGT. This CDR3 is built from 15 residues. The CDR3 DNA sequence: TGTGCCAGCAGTTACTCCCAGGGACCCACAACTGAAGCTTTCTTT. As protein: CASSYSQGPTTEAFF.

This clonotype was counted a few times. V gene TRBV11-1 combines with J gene TRBJ1-2, with 7 positions matching TRBD1. CDR3 length: 18 residues. CDR1 and CDR2 (germline): SGHAT, FQDESV (reference sequence). The V gene end was trimmed by 4 bases and the J gene end by 4 bases; junction bases not matched to a gene: 18. CDR3 coding DNA: TGTGCCAGCAGCTACATCCGGGACAGCCTTATCCCTCTCTATGGCTACACCTTC. Amino acids: CASSYIRDSLIPLYGYTF.

At least ten counts were recorded for this clonotype. The chain carries TRBV29-1 and TRBJ2-7; TRBD2 matches 12 bases. Unmatched junction bases numbered 14, after V lost 1 base and J lost 4 bases. CDR1 SQVTM and CDR2 ANQGSEA come from the germline V gene. The CDR3 is made up of 18 amino acids. The CDR3 region has the DNA TGCAGCGTTGAAGGGCGAACTAGCGGGGGGACCGAAGGGTACGAGCAGTACTTC. Protein: CSVEGRTSGGTEGYEQYF.

This clonotype turned up a few times. The chain uses TRBV20-1 and TRBJ2-7; 8 nucleotides agree with TRBD1. Unmatched junction bases numbered 10, after V lost 1 base and J lost 2 bases. Germline V gene sequence: CDR1 DFQATT, CDR2 SNEGSKA (reference sequence). The CDR3 is 16 amino acids. Here the CDR3 reads CSARATGGTITYEQYV. In DNA form, the CDR3 reads TGCAGTGCTAGAGCAACAGGGGGTACCATCACCTACGAGCAGTACGTC.

This clonotype showed up many times. The chain has TRBV5-6 and TRBJ2-3, with unresolved D. Deletions cut 7 bases from V and 1 base from J, with 22 bases between. Germline V gene lookup returns CDR1 SGHDT and CDR2 YYEEEE. The CDR3 covers 17 residues. For the CDR3, the DNA is TGTGCCAGCGGCACACTAAGCCCGGACGACCGCACAGATACGCAGTATTTT. Translated: CASGTLSPDDRTDTQYF.

This clonotype has a count of ten or more. This sequence joins TRBV3-1 and TRBJ2-7; 9 bases match TRBD1. This CDR3 region has 14 residues. Germline V gene data show CDR1 as LGHDT and CDR2 as YNNKEL (reference sequence). The J segment lost 3 bases and the V segment lost 0 bases, leaving 0 bases of the junction unmatched. In nucleotides, the CDR3 is TGTGCCAGCAGCCAAGAGACAGGGGGCTACGAGCAGTACGTC. Translated, it gives CASSQETGGYEQYV.

This clonotype was detected ten times or more. The chain has TRBV7-8 and TRBJ2-3; D remains ambiguous. V shed 6 bases and J shed 5 bases, with 6 bases lying between them. Per germline, CDR1 SGHVS and CDR2 FQNEAQ. This CDR3 has 11 amino acids. The CDR3 reads CASSQGDTQYF. DNA of the CDR3: TGTGCCAGCAGTCAAGGAGATACGCAGTATTTT.

The genes are TRBV12-3 or TRBV12-4 and TRBJ2-1, with 9 bases lining up with TRBD1. V dropped 5 bases and J dropped 6; count of bases not matched to a gene: 5. The length of the CDR3 is 14 residues. CDR3: CASSEQGASNEQFF. The DNA for the CDR3 is TGTGCCAGCAGTGAACAGGGGGCTAGCAATGAGCAGTTCTTC.

The chain uses TRBV7-6 and TRBJ2-5; possible D gene TRBD1, 5 bases. V was trimmed by 2 bases and J by 4 bases, leaving 11 bases between them. Germline values: CDR1 SGHVS, CDR2 FNYEAQ. The CDR3 runs 14 residues. DNA for the CDR3: TGTGCCAGCAGCTTACATCGGCAGGGAGAGACCCAGTACTTC. It encodes CASSLHRQGETQYF.

This clonotype was counted many times. The CDR3 sequence: CASSSPGTGVYEQYF. The CDR3 DNA is TGTGCCAGCAGTTCCCCCGGGACAGGGGTTTACGAGCAGTACTTC. V usage is TRBV6-5 and J usage is TRBJ2-7, with 10 bases fitting TRBD1. V gave up 4 bases and J gave up 4 bases; unmatched junction bases: 7. This CDR3 is 15 amino acids long. Germline-derived CDR1 and CDR2 are MNHEY and SVGAGI.

The rearrangement joins TRBV9 to TRBJ2-2; TRBD1 might be the D (6 bases). V lost 4 bases, J lost 4 bases, and 17 bases lay in between. The CDR3 contains 16 residues. The germline V gene encodes CDR1 SGDLS and CDR2 YYNGEE. CDR3 loop: CASSPMAGVSTGELFF. The CDR3 DNA sequence: TGTGCCAGCAGCCCCATGGCAGGGGTAAGCACCGGGGAGCTGTTTTTT.

This clonotype was detected many times. V and J are TRBV4-1 and TRBJ2-7, with D possibly being TRBD1 (6 bases). The V gene's germline CDR1 is MGHRA and CDR2 YSYEKL. V was pared by 2 bases and J by 3 bases, with 11 bases between. The CDR3 totals 14 residues. CDR3 loop: CASSQSTGYYEQYF. In DNA, the CDR3 is TGCGCCAGCAGCCAAAGCACAGGGTACTACGAGCAGTACTTC.

This chain joins TRBV27 and TRBJ1-1, with 8 bases that match TRBD1. The junction had 8 bases not matched to a gene; V was cut back by 5 bases and J by 6 bases. The CDR3 is made up of 14 amino acids. Germline CDR1 is MNHEY and CDR2 is SMNVEV (reference sequence). CDR3 in amino acids: CASSLGQGQAEAFF. In DNA form, the CDR3 reads TGTGCCAGCAGTCTTGGACAGGGACAGGCTGAAGCTTTCTTT.

The J gene is TRBJ2-7, the V gene TRBV7-9, with a possible D match to TRBD1 (6 bases). The CDR3 length is 17 residues. V was pared by 0 bases and J by 9 bases, with 24 bases between. Germline V lookup: CDR1 SEHNR, CDR2 FQNEAQ (reference sequence). Here the CDR3 DNA reads TGTGCCAGCAGCTTAGCTGGCCTGGACAGCAACCATCTAGGGCAGTACTTC. Amino acids: CASSLAGLDSNHLGQYF.

Ten or more counts support this clonotype. The J gene is TRBJ1-5, the V gene TRBV6-2 or TRBV6-3; D is possibly TRBD1 (5 bases). This CDR3 has 15 amino acids. V dropped 7 bases and J dropped 3 bases, with 16 bases sitting between them. CDR1 is MNHEY, CDR2 SVGEGT, per germline. The CDR3 DNA follows: TGTGCCAGCAAAGGTTGGGGCCACGACAATCAGCCCCAGCATTTT. This sequence encodes CASKGWGHDNQPQHF.

The V gene is TRBV11-3, the J gene TRBJ2-2; D not resolved. The CDR3 extends over 13 amino acids. V gave up 5 bases and J gave up 4 bases, with 8 bases separating them. Per the germline V gene, CDR1 is SGHNT and CDR2 is YENEEA. CDR3 sequence (DNA): TGTGCCAGCAGCCCCCAAGGCACCGGGGAGCTGTTTTTT. Protein product: CASSPQGTGELFF.

This clonotype has ten or more counts. The chain is built from TRBV3-1 and TRBJ2-7; a possible D gene is TRBD1 (6 bases). V lost 6 bases to trimming and J lost 3 bases, with 21 bases between them. This CDR3 is 16 amino acids long. Germline CDR1 reads LGHDT; CDR2 reads YNNKEL (reference sequence). Here the CDR3 reads CASRPSPTGPSYEQYF. The CDR3 nucleotides are TGTGCCAGCAGACCCTCCCCAACAGGGCCCAGCTACGAGCAGTACTTC.

This clonotype was seen many times. This sequence joins TRBV4-1 and TRBJ2-1; D gene unclear. The ends were cut back, 8 bases at V and 4 bases at J, with 12 bases in the middle. CDR1 and CDR2 from the germline V gene are MGHRA and YSYEKL. This CDR3 is 13 amino acids long. The CDR3 reads CASGSELYNEQFF. The DNA for the CDR3 is TGCGCCAGCGGCTCCGAGTTATACAATGAGCAGTTCTTC.

The V and J genes are TRBV6-5 and TRBJ2-3, with D uncertain. Germline CDR1 MNHEY, CDR2 SVGAGI. CDR3 size: 16 residues. The ends were cut back, 8 bases at V and 2 bases at J, with 20 bases in the middle. CDR3 in amino acids: CASGIGPKSNTDTQYF. The CDR3 DNA reads as TGTGCCAGCGGGATCGGGCCCAAGTCGAACACAGATACGCAGTATTTT.